The 11 T cell receptor beta chains below were found in one sample sequenced in a study of metastatic and nonmetastatic thyroid tumors. The entire patient cohort was treatment-naive prior to thyroid surgery. With MiXCR, TCRdb called clones anew from the PCR reads. The sample lists tens of thousands of clones; over 10% were seen once. Source material: blood. The source is a female donor with papillary thyroid cancer or a benign thyroid nodule (not recorded which). Some clones in this sample may be carry-over from other donors' samples.

This clone was seen a handful of times. V usage is TRBV6-2 or TRBV6-3 and J usage is TRBJ2-7; TRBD2 aligns across 10 bases. This CDR3 region has 14 residues. With V trimmed by 7 bases and J by 5 bases, 8 bases remained unmatched. The V gene's germline CDR1 is MNHEY and CDR2 SVGEGT. The CDR3: CASKTSGRAHEQYF. CDR3 coding DNA: TGTGCCAGCAAAACCAGCGGGAGGGCCCACGAGCAGTACTTC.

This clone appeared a few times. A much larger clone is a single base away; this may be a read error. The chain has TRBV19 and TRBJ1-3; D uncertain. Per the germline V gene, CDR1 is LNHDA and CDR2 is SQIVND (reference sequence). The CDR3 length is 13 residues. CDR3 DNA: TGTGCCGGTAGTGCGGGCTCTGGAAACACCATATATTTT. Its translation: CAGSAGSGNTIYF. Combining the CDR3 with reference TRBV19 and TRBJ1-3 gives the whole variable domain DGGITQSPKYLFRKEGQNVTLSCEQNLNHDAMYWYRQDPGQGLRLIYYSQIVNDFQKGDIAEGYSVSREKKESFPLTVTSAQKNPTAFYLCAGSAGSGNTIYFGEGSWLTVV.

The table lists this clone with many counts. The rearrangement links TRBV12-3 or TRBV12-4 to TRBJ2-7; D might be TRBD1 or TRBD2, each matching 5 bases. The CDR3 covers 14 residues. Trimming cost V 4 bases and J 6 bases, with 16 bases left between them. The CDR3 here is CASSSPRGWREQYF. In DNA form, the CDR3 reads TGTGCCAGCAGTTCCCCGAGGGGTTGGCGCGAGCAGTACTTC.

This clone was recorded many times. V is TRBV3-1 and J is TRBJ2-1, with TRBD2 identical over 8 bases. After removal of 7 bases from V and 6 bases from J, the junction contained 20 bases not matched to a gene. The CDR3 extends over 18 amino acids. In germline, CDR1 is LGHDT, CDR2 YNNKEL (reference sequence). Written as DNA, the CDR3 is TGTGCCAGCACCCCTTGGGTGCGGGGGGCGAAAAGATGCAATGAGCAGTTCTTC. Protein sequence: CASTPWVRGAKRCNEQFF.

This clone was seen repeatedly, ten times or more. The chain employs TRBV29-1 and TRBJ2-4; D gene ambiguous. Germline V lookup: CDR1 SQVTM, CDR2 ANQGSEA. This CDR3 contains 12 residues. V lost 4 bases and J 0 bases, leaving 4 bases between the germline ends. The CDR3 region is CSVVGAKNIQYF. CDR3 nucleotides: TGCAGCGTTGTGGGAGCCAAAAACATTCAGTACTTC.

This clone appeared many times. This chain connects TRBV19 to TRBJ2-7; D not resolved. The V gene lost 4 bases and the J gene lost 6 bases, with 10 bases spanning the gap. The CDR3 has 12 amino acids. From germline, CDR1 is LNHDA and CDR2 SQIVND (reference sequence). The CDR3 here is CASSKWGGEQYF. Written as DNA, the CDR3 is TGTGCCAGTAGTAAATGGGGTGGCGAGCAGTACTTC.

The sample holds many counts of this clone. The J gene is TRBJ2-6, the V gene TRBV7-9; 11 bases align to TRBD1. Germline V gene lookup returns CDR1 SEHNR and CDR2 FQNEAQ (reference sequence). The CDR3 loop spans 19 amino acids. V gave up 4 bases and J gave up 4 bases; unmatched junction bases: 12. CDR3 region: CASSSVRTGGSLGANVLTF. CDR3 DNA sequence: TGTGCCAGCAGCTCAGTTAGGACAGGGGGCTCTCTGGGGGCCAACGTCCTGACTTTC.

This clone was picked up many times. V is TRBV20-1 and J is TRBJ2-1, with 12 bases aligning to TRBD2. The V gene's germline CDR1 is DFQATT and CDR2 SNEGSKA (reference sequence). V was pared by 5 bases and J by 7 bases, with 6 bases of the junction left unmatched. This CDR3 spans 14 amino acids. DNA of the CDR3: TGCAGTGCTTCGTACGGGACTAGCGGGAATGAGCAGTTCTTC. Translating it yields CSASYGTSGNEQFF.

V and J are TRBV11-2 and TRBJ2-7; 10 bases map to TRBD2. Germline trimming cut 2 bases from V and 6 bases from J; bases unmatched to any gene: 4. The CDR3 runs 14 residues. Germline V gene sequence: CDR1 SGHAT, CDR2 FQNNGV. CDR3 amino acids: CASSLHSGRAEQYF. As DNA, the CDR3 is TGTGCCAGCAGCTTACACAGCGGGAGGGCCGAGCAGTACTTC.

This clone was seen ten or more times. The rearrangement uses TRBV18 and TRBJ1-1, with D perhaps TRBD1 (6 bases). Germline V lookup: CDR1 KGHSH, CDR2 LQKENI. The CDR3 length is 15 residues. Deletions cut 3 bases from V and 5 bases from J, with 16 bases between. This chain's CDR3 is CASSPTGQRGTEAFF. The CDR3 bases are TGTGCCAGCTCACCTACGGGACAACGGGGGACTGAAGCTTTCTTT.

This clone was detected ten times or more. The chain joins TRBV6-1 to TRBJ2-7; D might be TRBD1 or TRBD2, each matching 5 bases. This CDR3 region has 15 residues. Per germline, CDR1 MNHNS and CDR2 SASEGT. The ends were cut back, 3 bases at V and 8 bases at J, with 20 bases in the middle. CDR3 loop: CASSDPRDLARQQYF. The DNA for the CDR3 is TGTGCCAGCAGTGACCCCCGGGACCTCGCCCGCCAGCAGTACTTC.